This is a list of T cell receptor beta chains from one sample in a study of blood T cell repertoires in COVID-19. The assay was immunoSEQ multiplex PCR, and TCRdb's table has in-frame clones only and misses some. The sample lists roughly 400,000 clones, roughly 86% seen once, with under 3% in the top ten. What was sequenced was peripheral blood. Receptors were obtained from a woman in her sixties with COVID-19, enrolled during active disease. Each CDR3 is given with its conserved first and last residue. A row's size may be missing; if present it is once, few, many or a size class.

TRBJ2-7 | TRBV11-3 | NA | CASSITGDRSYEQYF
TRBJ1-2 | TRBV28 | NA | CASSSPRKGAKGYTF
TRBJ1-6 | TRBV19 | NA | CASSIRTAITYNSPLHF
TRBJ1-3 | TRBV5-1 | NA | CASSLGGNSGNTIYF
TRBJ1-2 | TRBV6-1 | NA | CASSERGGGYTF
TRBJ1-1 | TRBV5-3 | NA | CARSPGSNTEAFF
TRBJ2-3 | TRBV7-3 | once | CASSLTGGPTDTQYF
TRBJ2-5 | TRBV11-2 | NA | CASSLGSGSASETQYF
TRBJ1-6 | TRBV30 | NA | CAWPRTGTFPSCYNSPLHF
TRBJ1-1 | TRBV7-9 | NA | CASSTQTVNTEAFF
TRBJ1-5 | TRBV3-1/TRBV3-2 | few | CASSQGRGLSQPQHF
TRBJ2-5 | TRBV28 | NA | CASSSPTSGKETQYF
TRBJ2-7 | TRBV7-2 | NA | CASSLGSPGLRPYEQYF
TRBJ2-7 | TRBV7-6 | NA | CASSLVGQGYEQYF
TRBJ1-4 | TRBV5-1 | NA | CASSLGQGANGVGEKLFF
TRBJ2-3 | TRBV6-1 | NA | CASSESGGAVDTQYF
TRBJ1-5 | TRBV2 | NA | CASSVDRAGNQPQHF
TRBJ1-2 | TRBV7-3 | once | CAGKTRRGSGEPHYGYTF
TRBJ1-2 | TRBV2 | NA | CASRTGQGWYGYTF
TRBJ1-2 | TRBV9 | NA | CASSGATGDGYGYTF
TRBJ1-1 | TRBV6-2/TRBV6-3 | once | CASSPGTGPKALF
TRBJ2-3 | TRBV6-1 | once | CASSDWRGGGDTQYF
TRBJ1-3 | TRBV6-5 | NA | CASSYLPGVGNTIYF
TRBJ2-7 | TRBV13 | NA | CASSRTSGGFYEQYF
TRBJ2-7 | TRBV2 | once | CASSEAYRTGLHEQYF
TRBJ2-7 | TRBV9 | NA | CASSVEYDSYEQYF
TRBJ1-1 | TRBV30 | NA | CAISGRPNTEAFF
TRBJ2-3 | TRBV15 | NA | CATSRTSGTEFSTDTQYF
TRBJ2-4 | TRBV3-1/TRBV3-2 | NA | CASSQGRWDIQYF
TRBJ2-5 | TRBV5-4 | NA | CASSFGVGGETQYF
TRBJ2-7 | TRBV27 | NA | CASSFQGHEQYF
TRBJ2-3 | TRBV4-1 | NA | CASSQPLGLPVTLAKYTDTQYF
TRBJ1-2 | TRBV4-1 | NA | CASSQGEGTGNGYTF
TRBJ2-7 | TRBV19 | NA | CASRPSGGHYEQYF
TRBJ2-2 | TRBV5-1 | once | CASSPGLAGVVDGELFF
TRBJ1-1 | TRBV30 | NA | CAWSPDYTEAFF
TRBJ2-3 | TRBV14 | once | CASSQDLGQIRNTQYF
TRBJ1-3 | TRBV9 | NA | CASSRRGDSGNTIYF
TRBJ2-7 | TRBV3-1/TRBV3-2 | NA | CASSQTGTSGSYEQYF
TRBJ1-3 | TRBV19 | few | CASTYRSSGNTIYF
TRBJ2-6 | TRBV19 | NA | CATRGLSGANVLTF
TRBJ1-2 | TRBV19 | NA | CASSVTVGYGYTF
TRBJ1-3 | TRBV10-1 | NA | CASSESGRGNTIYF
TRBJ1-1 | TRBV28 | NA | CASSLSPSKNTEAFF
TRBJ2-1 | TRBV5-5 | NA | CASSFQDSLSYNEQFF